This entry is about one TCR beta chain. This entry comes from a study of control samples from healthy donors and cancer patients. Some clones are missing from TCRdb's copy, which holds only in-frame ones; the method was immunoSEQ multiplex PCR. The sample lists about 140,000 clones, almost 90% occurring once. This CDR3 has 16 amino acids. The V end was cut by 0 bases, the J end by 6 bases, with 14 bases between. The V gene's germline CDR1 is KGHSH and CDR2 LQKENI. This sequence joins TRBV18 and TRBJ2-2; D may be TRBD1 (6 bases). The source of this sequence is a young man in good health. The sequenced material came from blood. As DNA, the CDR3 is TGTGCCAGCTCACCACCGGCCGTCAGGGGTCCCGGGGAGCTGTTTTTT. Encoded protein: CASSPPAVRGPGELFF. The full variable domain, with the rest looked up from reference TRBV18 and TRBJ2-2, is NAGVMQNPRHLVRRRGQEARLRCSPMKGHSHVYWYRQLPEEGLKFMVYLQKENIIDESGMPKERFSAEFPKEGPSILRIQQVVRGDSAAYFCASSPPAVRGPGELFFGEGSRLTVL.